The text below deals with one T cell receptor (beta chain). Its antigen is unknown. Repertoires were generated with immunoSEQ multiplex PCR, while TCRdb's copy carries only in-frame clones and drops some. The sample carries fewer than 35,000 clones, 94% recorded once. The CDR3 covers 14 residues. The trim removed 6 bases at V and 8 bases at J, leaving 10 bases unmatched. Germline CDR1 reads MNHEY; CDR2 reads SVGAGI. This sample stems from a study of T cells in localized non-small cell lung cancer. Study findings and constraints: Adjacent lung had a median approximately 50 of the 100 largest tumor clones. Tumor trailed uninvolved adjacent lung in T cell clonality, which peaked there.

The V gene is TRBV6-5, the J gene TRBJ1-2, with 9 bases aligning to TRBD1. The TCR was taken from a woman between 35 and 75 years old with stage I lung adenocarcinoma. The material was peripheral blood, obtained before any cancer treatment. The CDR3 nucleotides are TGTGCCAGCAGACATCCACAGGGGGCAGGCGGCTACACCTTC. Encoded protein: CASRHPQGAGGYTF.